This T cell receptor (beta chain) was captured in a study of T cell responses to AZD1222 COVID-19 vaccine. Study-level results: Most donors were white British and more were female, and clonal diversity was possibly underestimated. The study found Spike-specific TCR breadth and depth rose after two AZD1222 doses.

Sequenced by immunoSEQ multiplex PCR; TCRdb stores in-frame clones only, minus some. The table includes 98,000 or so clones, over 85% detected once. Germline loops: CDR1 MNHEY, CDR2 SVGEGT. This CDR3 comprises 14 residues. V was shortened by 1 base and J by 0 bases, with 6 bases between the two germline ends. Remarks on this clone: Its matching antigen is unknown.

This specimen consisted of peripheral blood, obtained on day 0 of MenACWY control vaccination. The clonotype originates from an adult in good health. The rearrangement joins TRBV6-2 or TRBV6-3 to TRBJ1-1, with D unresolved. CDR3 in DNA: TGTGCCAGCAGTTACTATGACATGAACACTGAAGCTTTCTTT. Its protein is CASSYYDMNTEAFF.